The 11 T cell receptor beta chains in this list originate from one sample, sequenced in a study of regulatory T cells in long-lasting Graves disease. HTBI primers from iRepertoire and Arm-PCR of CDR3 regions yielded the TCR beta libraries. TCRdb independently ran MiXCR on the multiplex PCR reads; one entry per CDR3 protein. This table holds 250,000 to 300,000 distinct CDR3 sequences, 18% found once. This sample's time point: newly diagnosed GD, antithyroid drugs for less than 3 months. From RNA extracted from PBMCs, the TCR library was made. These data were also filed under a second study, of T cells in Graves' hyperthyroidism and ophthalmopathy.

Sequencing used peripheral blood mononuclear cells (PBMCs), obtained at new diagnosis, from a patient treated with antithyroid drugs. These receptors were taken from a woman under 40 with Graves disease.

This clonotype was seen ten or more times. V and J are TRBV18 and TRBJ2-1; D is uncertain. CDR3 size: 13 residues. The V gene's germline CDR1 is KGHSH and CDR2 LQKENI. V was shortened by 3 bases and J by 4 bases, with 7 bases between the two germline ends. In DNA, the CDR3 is TGTGCCAGCTCACCGTTAGGGTACAATGAGCAGTTCTTC. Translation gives CASSPLGYNEQFF.

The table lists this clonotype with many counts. The CDR3 here is CASSVRVGGYTF. The DNA for the CDR3 is TGTGCCAGCAGTGTCAGGGTTGGAGGCTACACCTTC. The chain is built from TRBV2 and TRBJ1-2, with a tentative D call TRBD1 (5 bases). Trimming removed 4 bases from V and 8 bases from J, with 11 bases in between. The CDR3 consists of 12 residues. CDR1 SNHLY and CDR2 FYNNEI come from the germline V gene.

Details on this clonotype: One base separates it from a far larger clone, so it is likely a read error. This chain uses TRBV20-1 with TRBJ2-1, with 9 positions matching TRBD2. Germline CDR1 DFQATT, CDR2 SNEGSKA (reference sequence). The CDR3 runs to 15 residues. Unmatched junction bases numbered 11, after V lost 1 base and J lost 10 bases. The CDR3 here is CSARVPSGDSYEQFF. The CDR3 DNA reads TGCAGTGCTAGAGTGCCTAGCGGGGATTCCTACGAGCAGTTCTTC.

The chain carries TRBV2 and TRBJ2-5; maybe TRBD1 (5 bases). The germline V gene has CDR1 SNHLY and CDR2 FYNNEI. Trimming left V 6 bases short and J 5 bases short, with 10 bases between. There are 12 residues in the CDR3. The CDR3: CASRSNRETQYF. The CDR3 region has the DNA TGTGCCAGCAGGTCGAACAGGGAGACCCAGTACTTC.

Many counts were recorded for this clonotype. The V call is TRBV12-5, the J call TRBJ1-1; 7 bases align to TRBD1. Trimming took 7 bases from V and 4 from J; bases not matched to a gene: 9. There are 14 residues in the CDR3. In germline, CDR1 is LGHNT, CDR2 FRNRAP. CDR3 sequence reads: CASEWGAGGTEAFF. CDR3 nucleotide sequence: TGTGCTAGTGAATGGGGGGCAGGGGGCACTGAAGCTTTCTTT.

CDR3 DNA: TGTGCCAGTAGTATAAAGGGGACAGCTAATGAAAAACTGTTTTTT. Protein sequence: CASSIKGTANEKLFF. The J gene is TRBJ1-4, the V gene TRBV19, with TRBD1 matching over 7 bases. Germline V CDR1 and CDR2: LNHDA, SQIVND (reference sequence). The CDR3 contains 15 residues. The trim removed 2 bases at V and 3 bases at J, leaving 3 bases unmatched.

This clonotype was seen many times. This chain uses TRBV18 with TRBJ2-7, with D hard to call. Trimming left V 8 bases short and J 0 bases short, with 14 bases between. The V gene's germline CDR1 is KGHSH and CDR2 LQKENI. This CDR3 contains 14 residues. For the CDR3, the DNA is TGTGCCAGCAGCCCCGGTTCGAGCTCCTACGAGCAGTACTTC. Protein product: CASSPGSSSYEQYF.

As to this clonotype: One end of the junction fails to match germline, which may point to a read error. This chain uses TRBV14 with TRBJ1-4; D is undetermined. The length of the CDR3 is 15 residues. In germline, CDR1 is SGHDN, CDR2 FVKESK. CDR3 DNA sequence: TGTGCCAGCAGCCCTCCGGGTCCAGGCGGTGAAAAACCGTTTTTT. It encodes CASSPPGPGGEKPFF.

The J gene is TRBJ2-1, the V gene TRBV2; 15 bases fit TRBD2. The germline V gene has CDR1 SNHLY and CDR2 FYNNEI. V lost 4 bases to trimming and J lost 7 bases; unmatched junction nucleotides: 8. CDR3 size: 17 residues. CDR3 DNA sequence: TGTGCCAGCAGTGGGACTAGCGGGGGGGCTATAGGAAATGAGCAGTTCTTC. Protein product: CASSGTSGGAIGNEQFF. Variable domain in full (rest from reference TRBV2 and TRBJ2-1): EPEVTQTPSHQVTQMGQEVILRCVPISNHLYFYWYRQILGQKVEFLVSFYNNEISEKSEIFDDQFSVERPDGSNFTLKIRSTKLEDSAMYFCASSGTSGGAIGNEQFFGPGTRLTVL.

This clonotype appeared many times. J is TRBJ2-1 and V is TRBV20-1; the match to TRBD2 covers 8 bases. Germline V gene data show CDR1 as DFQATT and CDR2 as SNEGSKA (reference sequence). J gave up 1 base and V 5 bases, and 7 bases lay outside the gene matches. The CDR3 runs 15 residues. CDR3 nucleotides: TGCAGTGCTGCCAGTCAGCGGGAGTCCTACAATGAGCAGTTCTTC. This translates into CSAASQRESYNEQFF.

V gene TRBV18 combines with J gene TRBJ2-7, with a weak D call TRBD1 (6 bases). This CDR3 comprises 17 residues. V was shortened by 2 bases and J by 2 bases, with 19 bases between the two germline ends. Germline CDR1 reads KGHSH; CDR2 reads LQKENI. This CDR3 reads CASSPRFRKGETYEQYF. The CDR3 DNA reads TGTGCCAGCTCACCAAGGTTCAGGAAGGGGGAAACCTACGAGCAGTACTTC.